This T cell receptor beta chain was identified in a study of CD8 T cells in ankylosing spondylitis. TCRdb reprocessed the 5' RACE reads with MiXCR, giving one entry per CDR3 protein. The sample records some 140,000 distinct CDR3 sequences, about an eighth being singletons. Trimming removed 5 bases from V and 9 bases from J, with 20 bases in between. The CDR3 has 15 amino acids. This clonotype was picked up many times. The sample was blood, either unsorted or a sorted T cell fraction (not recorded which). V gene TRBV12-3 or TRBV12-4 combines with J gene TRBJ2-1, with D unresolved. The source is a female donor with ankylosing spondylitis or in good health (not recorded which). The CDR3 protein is CASSLGPPNLGEQFF. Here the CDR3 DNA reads TGTGCCAGCAGTCTGGGCCCACCGAACCTGGGTGAGCAGTTCTTC.